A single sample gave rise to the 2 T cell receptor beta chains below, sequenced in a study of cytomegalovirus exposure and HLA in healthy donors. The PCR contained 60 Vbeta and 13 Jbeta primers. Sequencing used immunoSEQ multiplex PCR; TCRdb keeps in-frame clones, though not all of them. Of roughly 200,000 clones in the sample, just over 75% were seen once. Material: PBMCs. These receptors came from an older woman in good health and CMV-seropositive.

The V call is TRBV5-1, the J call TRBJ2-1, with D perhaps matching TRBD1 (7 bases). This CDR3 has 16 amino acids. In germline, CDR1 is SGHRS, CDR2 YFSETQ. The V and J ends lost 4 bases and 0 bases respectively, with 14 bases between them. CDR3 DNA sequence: TGCGCCAGCAGCGGCGGGACAGAGAGCTCCTACAATGAGCAGTTCTTC. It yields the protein CASSGGTESSYNEQFF.

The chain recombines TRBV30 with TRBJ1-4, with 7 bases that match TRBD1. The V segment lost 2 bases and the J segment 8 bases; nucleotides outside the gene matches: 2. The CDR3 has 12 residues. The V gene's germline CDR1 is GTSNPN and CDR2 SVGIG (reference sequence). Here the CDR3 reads CAWSLQGEKLFF. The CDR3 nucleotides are TGTGCCTGGAGTCTACAGGGGGAAAAACTGTTTTTT.